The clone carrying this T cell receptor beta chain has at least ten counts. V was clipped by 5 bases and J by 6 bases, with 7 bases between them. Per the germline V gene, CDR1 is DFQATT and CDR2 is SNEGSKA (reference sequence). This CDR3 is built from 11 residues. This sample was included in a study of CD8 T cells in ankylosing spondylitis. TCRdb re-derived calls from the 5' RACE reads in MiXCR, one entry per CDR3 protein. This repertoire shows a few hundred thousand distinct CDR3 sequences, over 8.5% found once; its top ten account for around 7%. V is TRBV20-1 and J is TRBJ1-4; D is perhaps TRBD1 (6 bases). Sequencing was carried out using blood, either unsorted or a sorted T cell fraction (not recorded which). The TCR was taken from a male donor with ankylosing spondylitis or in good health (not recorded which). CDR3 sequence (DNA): TGCAGTGCTCGGACAGATGAAAAACTGTTTTTT. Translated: CSARTDEKLFF.